The 28 T cell receptor beta chains below all came from one sample that was sequenced in a study of CD8+ T cells in alopecia areata. cDNA reverse transcribed from extracted RNA served as the sequencing template. Produced via immunoSEQ multiplex PCR; TCRdb's table is partial and in-frame only. This table has roughly 150,000 clones, roughly 62% appearing once. Sequencing was performed on CD4+ T cells sorted from blood, taken at week 0. The receptors derive from a human donor with alopecia areata.

The V gene is TRBV29-1, the J gene TRBJ1-2; 8 bases line up with TRBD1. After removal of 7 bases from V and 3 bases from J, the junction contained 7 bases not matched to a gene. Germline V lookup: CDR1 SQVTM, CDR2 ANQGSEA. This CDR3 comprises 13 residues. The CDR3 protein is CSASRGRDYGYTF. CDR3 sequence (DNA): TGCAGCGCCTCCAGGGGGCGCGACTATGGCTACACCTTC. Complete variable domain (other parts from reference TRBV29-1 and TRBJ1-2): SAVISQKPSRDICQRGTSLTIQCQVDSQVTMMFWYRQQPGQSLTLIATANQGSEATYESGFVIDKFPISRPNLTFSTLTVSNMSPEDSSIYLCSASRGRDYGYTFGSGTRLTVV.

The rearrangement links TRBV7-3 to TRBJ1-1; D is unresolved. CDR1 is SGHTA and CDR2 is FQGTGA in the germline V gene. Trimming took 4 bases from V and 1 from J, leaving 7 bases between them. The CDR3 runs 13 residues. CDR3 protein: CASSSSPNTEAFF. The DNA of the CDR3 is TGTGCCAGCAGCTCCAGTCCGAACACTGAAGCTTTCTTT. Full variable domain (rest looked up from reference TRBV7-3 and TRBJ1-1): GAGVSQTPSNKVTEKGKYVELRCDPISGHTALYWYRQSLGQGPEFLIYFQGTGAADDSGLPNDRFFAVRPEGSVSTLKIQRTERGDSAVYLCASSSSPNTEAFFGQGTRLTVV.

The gene calls are TRBV12-5 and TRBJ1-6; the D is unclear. Trimming took 1 base from V and 0 from J, leaving 13 bases between them. The CDR3 is 18 residues long. Germline CDR1 and CDR2: LGHNT and FRNRAP. In DNA, the CDR3 is TGTGCTAGTGGTTTGGATGGGTCTTCGAGCTCCTATAATTCACCCCTCCACTTT. Amino acid sequence: CASGLDGSSSSYNSPLHF.

The sample holds a few counts of this clone. V gene TRBV6-5 combines with J gene TRBJ1-1, with a tentative D call TRBD1 (6 bases). The V end lost 7 bases, the J end lost 6 bases, and 15 bases lay between the germline ends. Per germline, CDR1 MNHEY and CDR2 SVGAGI. The CDR3 length is 13 residues. The DNA of the CDR3 is TGTGCCAGCAATCAGGTGACAGGAGCTGAAGCTTTCTTT. Amino acid sequence: CASNQVTGAEAFF.

Comment on this clone: Other DNA sequences within the sample encode an identical CDR3. The V gene is TRBV29-1, the J gene TRBJ1-1; the match to TRBD1 covers 10 bases. CDR1 is SQVTM, CDR2 ANQGSEA, per germline. CDR3 size: 14 residues. The junction had 5 bases not matched to a gene; V was cut back by 6 bases and J by 1 base. The CDR3 region has the DNA TGCAGCGTGGATCGACAGGGGGCGAACACTGAAGCTTTCTTT. Residues: CSVDRQGANTEAFF.

V usage is TRBV5-6 and J usage is TRBJ2-1, with 7 bases aligning to TRBD2. CDR3 length: 13 amino acids. The V segment lost 4 bases and the J segment 7 bases; nucleotides outside the gene matches: 5. The germline CDR1 and CDR2 sequences are SGHDT and YYEEEE. The chain's CDR3 is CASSPQAGNEQFF. The DNA of the CDR3 is TGTGCCAGCAGCCCTCAAGCGGGGAATGAGCAGTTCTTC.

The chain has TRBV6-6 and TRBJ1-2; 9 bases match TRBD1. Looked up from germline, CDR1 is MNHNY and CDR2 is SVGAGI (reference sequence). V gave up 7 bases and J gave up 8 bases; unmatched junction bases: 5. There are 12 residues in the CDR3. In nucleotides, the CDR3 is TGTGCCAGCACCGGGACAGGGTTCGGCTACACCTTC. It is translated as CASTGTGFGYTF.

The V call is TRBV5-1, the J call TRBJ2-3; D is unclear. CDR1 and CDR2 (germline): SGHRS, YFSETQ. There are 14 residues in the CDR3. The V end was cut by 4 bases, the J end by 0 bases, with 9 bases between. CDR3 sequence (DNA): TGCGCCAGCAGCGAACGCCTTAGCACAGATACGCAGTATTTT. It translates to CASSERLSTDTQYF. Based on the CDR3 plus reference TRBV5-1 and TRBJ2-3, the full variable domain is KAGVTQTPRYLIKTRGQQVTLSCSPISGHRSVSWYQQTPGQGLQFLFEYFSETQRNKGNFPGRFSGRQFSNSRSEMNVSTLELGDSALYLCASSERLSTDTQYFGPGTRLTVL.

This clone was recorded a few times. This rearrangement joins TRBV7-2 to TRBJ2-3; a possible D gene is TRBD2 (6 bases). The CDR3 is made up of 14 amino acids. Trimming removed 8 bases at V and 2 bases at J, with 14 bases between. The germline gives CDR1 SGHTA, CDR2 FQGNSA. CDR3 coding DNA: TGTGCCAGCTCGCTTGGAGGGGCCACAGATACGCAGTATTTT. This codes for CASSLGGATDTQYF.

CDR3 bases: TGTGCCAGCAGTGTACAGGGTTCCTACGAGCAGTACTTC. Protein sequence: CASSVQGSYEQYF. The chain combines TRBV25-1 with TRBJ2-7; the D gene is possibly TRBD1 (6 bases). Germline loops: CDR1 MGHDK, CDR2 SYGVNS. Trimming stripped 4 bases from V and 1 base from J, with 8 bases between. The CDR3 consists of 13 residues.

V is TRBV7-2 and J is TRBJ2-5; 12 nucleotides agree with TRBD1. This CDR3 is 16 amino acids long. Germline CDR1 reads SGHTA; CDR2 reads FQGNSA. With 1 base clipped from V and 5 bases from J, the junction kept 5 bases outside the gene matches. The CDR3 sequence: CASSLVGTGGAETQYF. DNA for the CDR3: TGTGCCAGCAGCTTAGTCGGGACAGGGGGCGCGGAGACCCAGTACTTC.

This clone was detected a few times. This chain links TRBV7-2 with TRBJ2-1; D is perhaps TRBD2 (7 bases). The CDR3 runs 15 residues. V gave up 0 bases and J gave up 5 bases, with 11 bases separating them. Germline CDR1 reads SGHTA; CDR2 reads FQGNSA. In DNA form, the CDR3 reads TGTGCCAGCAGCTTAGCGCACGGGGGGCACAATGAGCAGTTCTTC. Amino acids: CASSLAHGGHNEQFF.

This clone turned up a few times. The rearrangement uses TRBV19 and TRBJ2-2, with D tentatively TRBD2 (7 bases). The length of the CDR3 is 17 residues. V gave up 8 bases and J gave up 5 bases, with 24 bases separating them. The germline CDR1 and CDR2 sequences are LNHDA and SQIVND (reference sequence). The CDR3 loop is CASLNSHSGEGTGELFF. CDR3 nucleotide sequence: TGTGCCAGTTTAAACAGCCATTCAGGGGAGGGAACCGGGGAGCTGTTTTTT.

The genes are TRBV27 and TRBJ2-7, with D perhaps matching TRBD1 or TRBD2 (5 bases each). The V end lost 2 bases, the J end lost 1 base, and 9 bases lay between the germline ends. The CDR3 consists of 14 residues. In germline, CDR1 is MNHEY, CDR2 SMNVEV (reference sequence). In DNA form, the CDR3 reads TGTGCCAGCAGTTTAGGGGGATTGTCCTACGAGCAGTACTTC. It codes for CASSLGGLSYEQYF.

J is TRBJ1-1 and V is TRBV4-3, with 9 bases identical to TRBD1. Germline CDR1 LGHNA, CDR2 YSLEER. The CDR3 consists of 15 residues. Germline trimming cut 5 bases from V and 11 bases from J; bases unmatched to any gene: 15. CDR3 protein: CASSESLNRGLGAFF. The CDR3, as DNA: TGCGCCAGCAGCGAATCCCTCAACAGGGGGCTGGGGGCTTTCTTT.

This clone has a handful of counts. The J gene is TRBJ1-1, the V gene TRBV5-6; no reliable D call. Germline V gives CDR1 SGHDT, CDR2 YYEEEE. The CDR3 is made up of 14 amino acids. Trimming took 5 bases from V and 0 from J, leaving 11 bases between them. The CDR3: CASSPDPMNTEAFF. The CDR3 region has the DNA TGTGCCAGCAGTCCCGACCCGATGAACACTGAAGCTTTCTTT.

V is TRBV5-4 and J is TRBJ2-5; D call uncertain. The germline V gene encodes CDR1 SGHNT and CDR2 YYREEE (reference sequence). This CDR3 has 14 amino acids. Trimming left V 2 bases short and J 1 base short, with 9 bases between. The CDR3 region has the DNA TGTGCCAGCAGCTTAGAAAACATCCAAGAGACCCAGTACTTC. Residues: CASSLENIQETQYF. Using reference TRBV5-4 and TRBJ2-5 for the parts outside the CDR3, the full variable domain is ETGVTQSPTHLIKTRGQQVTLRCSSQSGHNTVSWYQQALGQGPQFIFQYYREEENGRGNFPPRFSGLQFPNYSSELNVNALELDDSALYLCASSLENIQETQYFGPGTRLLVL.

The V call is TRBV30, the J call TRBJ1-2, with 7 bases lining up with TRBD1. V lost 4 bases, J lost 2 bases, and 1 base stayed unmatched. The CDR3 loop spans 12 amino acids. Germline loops: CDR1 GTSNPN, CDR2 SVGIG (reference sequence). The CDR3 region has the DNA TGTGCCTGGAACAGGGGAAACTATGGCTACACCTTC. It specifies CAWNRGNYGYTF. The complete variable domain, with remaining parts taken from reference TRBV30 and TRBJ1-2, reads SQTIHQWPATLVQPVGSPLSLECTVEGTSNPNLYWYRQAAGRGLQLLFYSVGIGQISSEVPQNLSASRPQDRQFILSSKKLLLSDSGFYLCAWNRGNYGYTFGSGTRLTVV.

The V and J genes are TRBV7-9 and TRBJ1-1; no definite D call. Germline-derived CDR1 and CDR2 are SEHNR and FQNEAQ (reference sequence). Deletions cut 2 bases from V and 0 bases from J, with 10 bases between. The CDR3 runs to 15 residues. In DNA form, the CDR3 reads TGTGCCAGCAGCTTACTCGGCAGTCTGAACACTGAAGCTTTCTTT. It translates to CASSLLGSLNTEAFF.

The chain uses TRBV25-1 and TRBJ2-1; 10 bases fit TRBD1. The length of the CDR3 is 16 residues. V lost 3 bases and J lost 7; bases outside the gene matches: 9. Looked up from germline, CDR1 is MGHDK and CDR2 is SYGVNS. The DNA of the CDR3 is TGTGCCAGCAGTGACGTTGGGACAGGGGCGGGGAATGAGCAGTTCTTC. It encodes CASSDVGTGAGNEQFF. Complete variable domain (other parts from reference TRBV25-1 and TRBJ2-1): EADIYQTPRYLVIGTGKKITLECSQTMGHDKMYWYQQDPGMELHLIHYSYGVNSTEKGDLSSESTVSRIRTEHFPLTLESARPSHTSQYLCASSDVGTGAGNEQFFGPGTRLTVL.

The genes are TRBV30 and TRBJ2-3, with TRBD2 matching over 14 bases. Trimming removed 2 bases from V and 9 bases from J; junction bases left unmatched: 4. From germline, CDR1 is GTSNPN and CDR2 SVGIG (reference sequence). The CDR3 is made up of 14 amino acids. The CDR3 DNA reads as TGTGCCTGGAGTTACGGGACTAGCGGGGGCACGCAGTATTTT. Protein sequence: CAWSYGTSGGTQYF.

V is TRBV27 and J is TRBJ2-7; 7 nucleotides line up with TRBD2. Unmatched junction bases numbered 0, after V lost 2 bases and J lost 2 bases. Germline loops: CDR1 MNHEY, CDR2 SMNVEV (reference sequence). This CDR3 has 13 residues. DNA of the CDR3: TGTGCCAGCAGTTTACGGGGGGCCTACGAGCAGTACTTC. The encoded protein is CASSLRGAYEQYF.

This clone was seen only a few times. V is TRBV7-2 and J is TRBJ2-2; TRBD1 matches 9 bases. Germline lookup yields CDR1 SGHTA and CDR2 FQGNSA. Germline trimming cut 7 bases from V and 3 bases from J; bases unmatched to any gene: 6. The CDR3 extends over 15 amino acids. In DNA, the CDR3 is TGTGCCAGCAACACGGGACAGGGCTACACCGGGGAGCTGTTTTTT. Its translation is CASNTGQGYTGELFF.

The rearrangement joins TRBV21-1 to TRBJ2-7; the table names TRBD2, a call not compared with the DNA. TRBV21-1 is assigned pseudogene status. This CDR3 spans 12 amino acids. CDR3 protein: CASSKGGTSTGF. The CDR3 coding sequence is TGTGCCAGCAGCAAAGGTGGCACCTCCACGGGCTTC.

This chain uses TRBV5-6 with TRBJ1-2; D remains ambiguous. Germline CDR1 reads SGHDT; CDR2 reads YYEEEE. Trimming took 3 bases from V and 3 from J, leaving 15 bases between them. The CDR3 is 15 residues long. The CDR3 protein is CASSSTSAADYGYTF. As DNA, the CDR3 is TGTGCCAGCAGCTCCACTTCGGCGGCAGACTATGGCTACACCTTC.

For this clone: Other nucleotide sequences from this sample produce the same CDR3. The rearrangement links TRBV30 to TRBJ2-5; 7 bases are shared with TRBD1. The CDR3 covers 13 residues. Looked up from germline, CDR1 is GTSNPN and CDR2 is SVGIG (reference sequence). The ends lost 0 bases at V and 4 bases at J; junction bases unmatched: 2. The DNA for the CDR3 is TGTGCCTGGAGTGTATCAGGGGGAGAGACCCAGTACTTC. This encodes CAWSVSGGETQYF.

The V gene is TRBV4-1, the J gene TRBJ2-5, with D tentatively TRBD2 (6 bases). The V end was cut by 4 bases, the J end by 3 bases, with 15 bases between. Germline loops: CDR1 MGHRA, CDR2 YSYEKL. The CDR3 covers 15 residues. The CDR3 here is CASSRQIWGEETQYF. As DNA, the CDR3 is TGCGCCAGCAGCCGCCAGATCTGGGGGGAAGAGACCCAGTACTTC.

This clone has more than one count but fewer than ten. Additional DNA sequences in this sample encode the identical CDR3. The chain couples TRBV2 to TRBJ2-3; D remains ambiguous. The V gene lost 2 bases and the J gene lost 6 bases, with 6 bases spanning the gap. This CDR3 is built from 12 residues. CDR1 is SNHLY, CDR2 FYNNEI, per germline. CDR3 sequence (DNA): TGTGCCAGCAGTGAAATGAGCGATACGCAGTATTTT. It translates to CASSEMSDTQYF.